In its sample, the clone carrying this T cell receptor beta chain was seen a few times. The antigen is not known. Primers: 60 Vbeta forward and 13 Jbeta reverse. Original methodology: A later analysis counted approximately 80 million unique TCR beta chains, some 11 million shared. Only in-frame clones appear in the TCRdb table, and some are missing; sequencing was by immunoSEQ multiplex PCR. For V, J and clone size, that table is used; D and trimming come from the DNA. The sample contains 170,000 or so clones, approximately 80% of which appear only once. The source of the sample is a study of cytomegalovirus exposure and HLA in healthy donors. General study points: TCR beta V- and J-gene trimming, according to a later analysis, was linked to a missense DCLRE1C variant. Across donors, most TCRs were seen rarely, yet some public ones were widespread.

From germline, CDR1 is SGHKS and CDR2 YYEKEE (reference sequence). The CDR3 has 16 amino acids. The V gene end was trimmed by 4 bases and the J gene end by 4 bases; junction bases not matched to a gene: 9. This rearrangement joins TRBV5-5 to TRBJ2-3, with TRBD2 matching over 10 bases. The clonotype originates from a male donor in good health and CMV-seropositive. The sequenced sample consisted of PBMCs. CDR3 sequence (DNA): TGTGCCAGCAGCCCCTGGCTAGCGGGAGAAGCAGATACGCAGTATTTT. The encoded protein is CASSPWLAGEADTQYF.